This T cell receptor beta chain stems from a study of PD-1 blockade in classical Hodgkin lymphoma. At the level of the study: Intravenous infusions of nivolumab 3 mg/kg reached patients every 2 weeks.

Overall study results and limits: Significant TCR diversity gains by C4D1 occurred in CD4+ but not CD8+ cells. Repertoire differences have undefined causes, possibly disease activity or prior therapy.

All the patients suffered relapse after autologous stem cell transplantation, and brentuximab vedotin exposure differed. Complete response, partial response or progressive disease were the best responses. Germline CDR1 is LNHDA and CDR2 is SQIVND (reference sequence). This CDR3 has 15 residues. V shed 4 bases, J shed 4 bases, and the junction held 5 bases outside the gene matches. This clone has more than one count but fewer than ten. Its antigen is currently unknown. The protocol was immunoSEQ multiplex PCR, while the TCRdb copy is restricted to in-frame clones and leaves out a portion. The sample lists 25,000 to 35,000 clones, less than 85% seen once, with about a fifth in the top ten.

The TCR sequence derives from a human donor with classical Hodgkin lymphoma. The material sequenced was peripheral blood mononuclear cells (PBMCs), taken before the second cycle of nivolumab. This chain links TRBV19 with TRBJ2-2, with 8 bases lining up with TRBD1. CDR3 DNA: TGTGCCAGTAGTACCGGGACAGGAGTCACCGGGGAGCTGTTTTTT. It translates to CASSTGTGVTGELFF.